This record concerns one T cell receptor beta chain sequence. The data were taken from a study of blood T cell repertoires in COVID-19. At the level of the study: COVID-19 samples, acute and convalescent, were from the United States, Italy and Spain. The analysed material was cDNA or gDNA that came from T cells, B-cell-depleted T cells, or PBMCs.

How the authors handled the data: Cell counts per sample came from amplifying reference gene primers. The protocol was immunoSEQ multiplex PCR, while the TCRdb copy is restricted to in-frame clones and leaves out a portion. V and J calls and clone size are given by that table; D and trimming were obtained from the DNA. The sample shows roughly 300,000 clones, roughly nine tenths of them seen only once. With 4 bases removed from V and 4 bases from J, the gap between germline ends came to 20 bases. This CDR3 is 16 amino acids long. From germline, CDR1 is SGHDT and CDR2 YYEEEE. Seattle cases were enrolled at active infection and followed longitudinally.

The TCR originated in a woman in her thirties with COVID-19, enrolled during active disease. The chain couples TRBV5-6 to TRBJ2-5; possible D gene TRBD2, 7 bases. The sequencing sample was made of peripheral blood. The CDR3 DNA reads as TGTGCCAGCAGCCCCTTAGGAGGGGGGGCCGGAGAGACCCAGTACTTC. This translates into CASSPLGGGAGETQYF.